The sequence of this TCR beta chain was determined in a study of identical twins. Germline V gene data show CDR1 as SGHRS and CDR2 as YFSETQ. J gave up 2 bases and V 0 bases, and 10 bases lay outside the gene matches. CDR3 size: 18 residues. This clonotype occurred a few times. MiXCR, run by TCRdb on the 5' RACE reads, gives a single entry per CDR3 protein. The data hold roughly 480,000 distinct CDR3 sequences, with 20% to 25% observed a single time. These data were likewise used in another study, on T cells expressing NK-cell markers.

Sequencing was carried out using CD4+ T cells sorted from blood. The chain has TRBV5-1 and TRBJ2-1; 8 bases fit TRBD2. This sequence was found in a woman between 18 and 29 years old in good health. The CDR3: CASSLVVGGAGAYNEQFF. The CDR3 nucleotides read TGCGCCAGCAGCTTGGTCGTCGGGGGGGCTGGGGCCTACAATGAGCAGTTCTTC.